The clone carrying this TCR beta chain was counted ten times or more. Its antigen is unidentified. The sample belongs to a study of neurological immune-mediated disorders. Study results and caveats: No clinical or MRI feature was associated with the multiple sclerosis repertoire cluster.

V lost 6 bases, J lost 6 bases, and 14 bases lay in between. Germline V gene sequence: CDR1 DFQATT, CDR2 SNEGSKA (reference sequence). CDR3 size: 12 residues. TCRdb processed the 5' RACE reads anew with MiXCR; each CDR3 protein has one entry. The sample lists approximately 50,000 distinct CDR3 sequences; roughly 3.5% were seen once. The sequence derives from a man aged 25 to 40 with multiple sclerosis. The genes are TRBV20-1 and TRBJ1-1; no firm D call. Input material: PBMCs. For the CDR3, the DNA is TGCAGTGCAACGGACGGAAGACCTGAAGCTTTCTTT. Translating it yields CSATDGRPEAFF.